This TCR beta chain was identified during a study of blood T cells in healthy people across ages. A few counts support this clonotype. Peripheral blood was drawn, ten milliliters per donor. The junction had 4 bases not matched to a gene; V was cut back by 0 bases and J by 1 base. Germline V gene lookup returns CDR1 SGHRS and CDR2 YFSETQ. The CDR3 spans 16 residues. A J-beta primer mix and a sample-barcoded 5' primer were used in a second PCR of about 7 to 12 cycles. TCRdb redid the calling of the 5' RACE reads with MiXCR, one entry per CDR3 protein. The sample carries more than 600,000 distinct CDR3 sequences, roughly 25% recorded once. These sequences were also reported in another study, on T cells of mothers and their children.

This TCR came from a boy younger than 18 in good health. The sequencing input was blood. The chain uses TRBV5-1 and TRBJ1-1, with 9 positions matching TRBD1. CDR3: CASSLAGTGKNTEAFF. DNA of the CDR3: TGCGCCAGCAGCTTGGCCGGGACAGGGAAGAACACTGAAGCTTTCTTT. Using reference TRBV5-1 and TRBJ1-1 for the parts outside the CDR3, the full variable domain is KAGVTQTPRYLIKTRGQQVTLSCSPISGHRSVSWYQQTPGQGLQFLFEYFSETQRNKGNFPGRFSGRQFSNSRSEMNVSTLELGDSALYLCASSLAGTGKNTEAFFGQGTRLTVV.